This TCR beta chain comes out of a study of blood T cell repertoires in COVID-19. Study-level background: The study drew acute and convalescent COVID-19 samples from the United States, Italy and Spain. PBMCs, B-cell-depleted T cells, or T cells were the source of the cDNA or gDNA that made up the material.

The CDR3 totals 13 residues. V lost 3 bases, J lost 1 base, and 4 bases lay in between. Germline V CDR1 and CDR2: SGHAT, FQDESV (reference sequence). The authors' processing: Using reference gene primer amplification, nucleated cell counts were estimated. The protocol was immunoSEQ multiplex PCR, while the TCRdb copy is restricted to in-frame clones and leaves out a portion. From that table come the V and J calls and clone size; the DNA was used to work out D and trimming. Of roughly 250,000 clones in the sample, 80% to 90% are singletons; the top ten hold 3% to 4%. The sequencing sample was made of peripheral blood. The chain couples TRBV11-1 to TRBJ2-1, with D uncertain. The receptor's source is a middle-aged woman with acute or convalescent COVID-19. The CDR3 region is CASSFYSYNEQFF. The CDR3 DNA follows: TGTGCCAGCAGCTTCTATTCCTACAATGAGCAGTTCTTC.